The 28 T cell receptor beta chains in this list originate from one sample, sequenced in a study of blood T cell repertoires in COVID-19. Assay used: immunoSEQ multiplex PCR; TCRdb lists only in-frame clones, some missing. Among roughly 250,000 clones listed, approximately 90% were seen once. The sample taken for sequencing was PBMCs or T cells enriched from blood (not recorded which). These receptor sequences come from a woman aged 25 to 39 with acute COVID-19.

This chain uses TRBV10-3 with TRBJ1-5; tentative D call: TRBD1 (6 bases). Germline-derived CDR1 and CDR2 are ENHRY and SYGVKD. Deletions cut 10 bases from V and 0 bases from J, with 13 bases between. The CDR3 consists of 14 residues. Here the CDR3 DNA reads TGTGCCACTGCAGGGGAAAGTAGCAATCAGCCCCAGCATTTT. This encodes CATAGESSNQPQHF.

The chain links TRBV7-2 to TRBJ2-1; 10 bases agree with TRBD2. The CDR3 contains 19 residues. CDR1 SGHTA and CDR2 FQGNSA come from the germline V gene. V shed 4 bases, J shed 1 base, and the junction held 13 bases outside the gene matches. The CDR3 bases are TGTGCCAGCAGCTGGGGGAGCCTAGCGGGAGACTGGTCCTACAATGAGCAGTTCTTC. Its protein product is CASSWGSLAGDWSYNEQFF.

The chain joins TRBV19 to TRBJ2-5; D may be TRBD2 (6 bases). Deletions cut 7 bases from V and 4 bases from J, with 13 bases between. The length of the CDR3 is 13 residues. Germline CDR1 reads LNHDA; CDR2 reads SQIVND (reference sequence). This chain's CDR3 is CASNAGIRETQYF. CDR3 DNA sequence: TGTGCCAGTAACGCGGGGATAAGAGAGACCCAGTACTTC. Full variable domain (rest looked up from reference TRBV19 and TRBJ2-5): DGGITQSPKYLFRKEGQNVTLSCEQNLNHDAMYWYRQDPGQGLRLIYYSQIVNDFQKGDIAEGYSVSREKKESFPLTVTSAQKNPTAFYLCASNAGIRETQYFGPGTRLLVL.

The chain uses TRBV30 and TRBJ1-5; D perhaps matches TRBD1 (5 bases). Germline assignment: CDR1 GTSNPN and CDR2 SVGIG (reference sequence). This CDR3 has 15 amino acids. The ends were cut back, 1 base at V and 11 bases at J, with 21 bases in the middle. The CDR3 bases are TGTGCCTGGAGTGCCTCGGGGGGGGGAATGTCTGCCCAGCATTTT. This codes for CAWSASGGGMSAQHF.

J is TRBJ2-2 and V is TRBV6-1, with D possibly matching TRBD2 (5 bases). Germline values: CDR1 MNHNS, CDR2 SASEGT. Deletions cut 1 base from V and 5 bases from J, with 17 bases between. CDR3 length: 17 residues. The DNA for the CDR3 is TGTGCCAGCAGTGAAGTAAAAGTGGGAGTTCTTACCGGGGAGCTGTTTTTT. Translated: CASSEVKVGVLTGELFF.

This chain uses TRBV3-1 (or the pseudogene TRBV3-2) with TRBJ1-1; the D gene is possibly TRBD1 (6 bases). The germline V and J ends were trimmed by 4 bases and 2 bases, with 14 bases remaining between them. The length of the CDR3 is 15 residues. Germline CDR1 is LGHDT and CDR2 is YNNKEL (reference sequence). DNA for the CDR3: TGTGCCAGCAGCCCCTCCCTGGGGGCTAACACTGAAGCTTTCTTT. Translating it yields CASSPSLGANTEAFF.

V usage is TRBV5-6 and J usage is TRBJ2-7, with D perhaps matching TRBD2 (7 bases). V was cut by 5 bases and J by 3 bases, with 15 bases left in between. The CDR3 runs to 14 residues. The germline V gene encodes CDR1 SGHDT and CDR2 YYEEEE. In DNA form, the CDR3 reads TGTGCCAGCAGGGCTGAGGGGGGGCGCTACGAGCAGTACTTC. Encoded protein: CASRAEGGRYEQYF.

The gene calls are TRBV12-3 or TRBV12-4 and TRBJ2-7; D is possibly TRBD2 (5 bases). V lost 3 bases, J lost 0 bases, and 6 bases lay in between. The CDR3 consists of 13 residues. CDR3 DNA sequence: TGTGCCAGCAGTTTGGGGAGCTCCTACGAGCAGTACTTC. It translates to CASSLGSSYEQYF.

This clone showed up just a few times. V gene TRBV2 combines with J gene TRBJ2-6; unclear D gene. The CDR3 spans 17 residues. The V end lost 0 bases, the J end lost 0 bases, and 9 bases lay between the germline ends. Looked up from germline, CDR1 is SNHLY and CDR2 is FYNNEI. The DNA for the CDR3 is TGTGCCAGCAGTGAAGCTTTTCGGAGCTCTGGGGCCAACGTCCTGACTTTC. Protein product: CASSEAFRSSGANVLTF.

This clone has just a few counts. The chain joins TRBV7-9 to TRBJ1-2; tentative D call: TRBD1 (6 bases). Germline CDR1 SEHNR, CDR2 FQNEAQ (reference sequence). The CDR3 is made up of 13 amino acids. V was shortened by 6 bases and J by 1 base, with 9 bases between the two germline ends. The CDR3 here is CASRPQGNYGYTF. The CDR3 DNA reads TGTGCCAGCAGGCCACAGGGTAACTATGGCTACACCTTC. The full variable domain, its missing parts supplied by reference TRBV7-9 and TRBJ1-2, is DTGVSQNPRHKITKRGQNVTFRCDPISEHNRLYWYRQTLGQGPEFLTYFQNEAQLEKSRLLSDRFSAERPKGSFSTLEIQRTEQGDSAMYLCASRPQGNYGYTFGSGTRLTVV.

J is TRBJ2-7 and V is TRBV6-2 or TRBV6-3; the D gene is possibly TRBD1 (5 bases). Germline CDR1 reads MNHEY; CDR2 reads SVGEGT. The CDR3 is 16 amino acids. Trimming took off 2 bases at V and 0 bases at J, with 14 bases between the two ends. The CDR3 sequence: CASSYIRGIHSYEQYF. In DNA, the CDR3 is TGTGCCAGCAGTTACATAAGGGGAATCCACTCCTACGAGCAGTACTTC.

In its sample, this clone was seen once. The V and J genes are TRBV7-9 and TRBJ1-1; maybe TRBD1 (6 bases). This CDR3 comprises 12 residues. The germline V gene has CDR1 SEHNR and CDR2 FQNEAQ (reference sequence). Between the trimmed V and J ends, which lost 8 bases and 5 bases, there was a span of 12 bases. DNA for the CDR3: TGTGCCAGCGTCAGGGGCTATACTGAAGCTTTCTTT. The encoded protein is CASVRGYTEAFF. The full variable domain, completed using reference TRBV7-9 and TRBJ1-1, is DTGVSQNPRHKITKRGQNVTFRCDPISEHNRLYWYRQTLGQGPEFLTYFQNEAQLEKSRLLSDRFSAERPKGSFSTLEIQRTEQGDSAMYLCASVRGYTEAFFGQGTRLTVV.

The V call is TRBV6-5, the J call TRBJ1-2; 7 positions agree with TRBD1. CDR3 size: 14 residues. The germline gives CDR1 MNHEY, CDR2 SVGAGI. The junction had 6 bases not matched to a gene; V was cut back by 4 bases and J by 4 bases. The CDR3 nucleotides are TGTGCCAGCAGTTCGACACAGGGGACCTATGGCTACACCTTC. Its translation: CASSSTQGTYGYTF.

V gene TRBV15 combines with J gene TRBJ2-1; no clear D. Trimming removed 0 bases from V and 5 bases from J, with 11 bases in between. CDR1 and CDR2 from the germline V gene are LNHNV and YYDKDF (reference sequence). The CDR3 totals 15 residues. The CDR3, as DNA: TGTGCCACCAGCAGAGATTCATACAGAAACAATGAGCAGTTCTTC. Amino acid sequence: CATSRDSYRNNEQFF.

The chain recombines TRBV19 with TRBJ2-4; weak D call: TRBD2 (5 bases). Trimming removed 3 bases at V and 8 bases at J, with 14 bases between. Per the germline V gene, CDR1 is LNHDA and CDR2 is SQIVND (reference sequence). CDR3 size: 14 residues. The CDR3 loop is CASSISLNGDIQYF. CDR3 bases: TGTGCCAGTAGTATTTCCCTGAACGGGGACATTCAGTACTTC.

V usage is TRBV2 and J usage is TRBJ2-3; 8 bases align to TRBD1. Germline V gene lookup returns CDR1 SNHLY and CDR2 FYNNEI. CDR3 length: 14 residues. J gave up 4 bases and V 3 bases, and 3 bases lay outside the gene matches. CDR3 sequence: CASSEDRDPDTQYF. The CDR3 nucleotides read TGTGCCAGCAGTGAGGACAGGGACCCAGATACGCAGTATTTT.

A note on this clone: The same CDR3 also results from other DNA sequences found in this sample. The genes are TRBV12-3 or TRBV12-4 and TRBJ2-7; no firm D call. The CDR3 is made up of 13 amino acids. Trimming stripped 1 base from V and 2 bases from J, with 6 bases between. Here the CDR3 reads CASSLGQTYEQYF. In DNA form, the CDR3 reads TGTGCCAGCAGTTTAGGGCAGACCTACGAGCAGTACTTC.

The gene calls are TRBV3-1 (or the pseudogene TRBV3-2) and TRBJ1-3, with D maybe TRBD1 (5 bases). The CDR3 is 17 amino acids. Germline CDR1 LGHDT, CDR2 YNNKEL (reference sequence). The ends were cut back, 1 base at V and 4 bases at J, with 17 bases in the middle. CDR3 in amino acids: CASSQVRGLISGNTIYF. The CDR3 DNA sequence: TGTGCCAGCAGCCAAGTTAGGGGCTTGATTTCCGGAAACACCATATATTTT.

This chain connects TRBV10-3 to TRBJ2-6, with a weak D call TRBD1 (7 bases). V lost 2 bases and J lost 2, with 10 bases in between. Per germline, CDR1 ENHRY and CDR2 SYGVKD. This CDR3 spans 16 amino acids. CDR3 nucleotide sequence: TGTGCCATCAGTGAGGGAGGGGGCCCTGGGGCCAACGTCCTGACTTTC. Encoded protein: CAISEGGGPGANVLTF.

This chain connects TRBV6-4 to TRBJ2-3; a weak D match, TRBD2 (6 bases). CDR1 is MRHNA, CDR2 SNTAGT, per germline. The germline V and J ends were trimmed by 5 bases and 0 bases, with 15 bases remaining between them. The length of the CDR3 is 16 residues. The CDR3 here is CASSLSSATSTDTQYF. The CDR3 region has the DNA TGTGCCAGCAGTCTCTCTAGCGCGACCAGCACAGATACGCAGTATTTT.

The chain combines TRBV27 with TRBJ1-5; D is unresolved. Trimming shortened V by 2 bases and J by 0 bases, and 8 bases separated the two germline ends. The CDR3 is 15 amino acids. CDR1 and CDR2 from the germline V gene are MNHEY and SMNVEV (reference sequence). The CDR3 spells CASSLAGLSNQPQHF. Written as DNA, the CDR3 is TGTGCCAGCAGTTTAGCTGGACTTAGCAATCAGCCCCAGCATTTT.

The rearrangement joins TRBV27 to TRBJ1-6, with D possibly matching TRBD1 (5 bases). V was shortened by 1 base and J by 8 bases, with 12 bases between the two germline ends. Germline assignment: CDR1 MNHEY and CDR2 SMNVEV (reference sequence). The CDR3 consists of 15 residues. The CDR3 DNA is TGTGCCAGCAGTTTATACGGGGGTTCACATTCACCCCTCCACTTT. Translating gives CASSLYGGSHSPLHF.

CDR3 sequence (DNA): TGTGCCAGCAGCTTAACGGGGAGTGGTGGCTACACCTTC. Translated, it gives CASSLTGSGGYTF. The rearrangement uses TRBV7-3 and TRBJ1-2; D unresolved. This CDR3 spans 13 amino acids. Germline V CDR1 and CDR2: SGHTA, FQGTGA. Trimming left V 0 bases short and J 7 bases short, with 9 bases between.

The chain couples TRBV3-1 (or the pseudogene TRBV3-2) to TRBJ1-2; D is unresolved. The ends were cut back, 0 bases at V and 4 bases at J, with 15 bases in the middle. The CDR3 length is 16 residues. Germline V gene data show CDR1 as LGHDT and CDR2 as YNNKEL (reference sequence). In DNA form, the CDR3 reads TGTGCCAGCAGCCAAGATTTTCCAGGTTCTATCTATGGCTACACCTTC. Protein sequence: CASSQDFPGSIYGYTF.

J is TRBJ1-4 and V is TRBV15; the match to TRBD1 covers 10 bases. Germline V gene lookup returns CDR1 LNHNV and CDR2 YYDKDF (reference sequence). V trimming: 6 bases; J trimming: 7 bases; junction bases outside the gene matches: 8. The CDR3 length is 15 residues. The CDR3 DNA is TGTGCCACCAGTAGAAAGGGACAGGGGTTTGAAAAACTGTTTTTT. Translated: CATSRKGQGFEKLFF.

The chain uses TRBV6-4 and TRBJ2-7; D unresolved. Germline assignment: CDR1 MRHNA and CDR2 SNTAGT. There are 13 residues in the CDR3. With 9 bases removed from V and 3 bases from J, the gap between germline ends came to 15 bases. CDR3 sequence reads: CASGVVRDYEQYF. The CDR3 DNA reads as TGTGCCAGTGGAGTGGTTAGAGACTACGAGCAGTACTTC.

The gene calls are TRBV7-6 and TRBJ1-6; the D gene is possibly TRBD1 (6 bases). V shed 6 bases and J shed 10 bases, with 19 bases lying between them. Germline V gene lookup returns CDR1 SGHVS and CDR2 FNYEAQ. This CDR3 has 15 residues. The CDR3 sequence: CASSPGQTVWSPLHF. CDR3 nucleotide sequence: TGTGCCAGCAGTCCTGGACAGACAGTTTGGTCACCCCTCCACTTT.

The chain uses TRBV28 and TRBJ1-2, with D perhaps matching TRBD1 (6 bases). Trimming removed 3 bases from V and 8 bases from J, with 16 bases in between. This CDR3 spans 14 amino acids. Germline CDR1 is MDHEN and CDR2 is SYDVKM. The CDR3 reads CASSFIVQGSGYTF. The CDR3 DNA reads as TGTGCCAGCAGTTTCATAGTACAGGGATCCGGCTACACCTTC.